The clone carrying this TCR beta chain was counted a few times. With MiXCR, TCRdb reprocessed the PCR reads. Of around 24,000 clones listed, around 21% were seen once; the top ten hold roughly 13%. This sample stems from a study of metastatic and nonmetastatic thyroid tumors. Ahead of thyroid surgery, no patient had received treatment of any kind. The V end was cut by 2 bases, the J end by 4 bases, with 5 bases between. CDR3 length: 12 residues. The germline V gene encodes CDR1 SGHTA and CDR2 FQGTGA. The V and J genes are TRBV7-3 and TRBJ2-5; D unclear. Sequences were obtained from blood. The TCR was taken from a male donor with papillary thyroid cancer or a benign thyroid nodule (not recorded which). Some clones in this sample may be carry-over from other donors' samples. CDR3 amino acids: CASSLSGETQYF. The CDR3 coding sequence is TGTGCCAGCAGCTTATCCGGAGAGACCCAGTACTTC. Full variable domain (rest looked up from reference TRBV7-3 and TRBJ2-5): GAGVSQTPSNKVTEKGKYVELRCDPISGHTALYWYRQSLGQGPEFLIYFQGTGAADDSGLPNDRFFAVRPEGSVSTLKIQRTERGDSAVYLCASSLSGETQYFGPGTRLLVL.